Given below is one T cell receptor (beta chain) in context. Generated by immunoSEQ multiplex PCR, the TCRdb table keeps only in-frame clones and is missing some. The sample has hundreds of thousands of clones, around 81% seen once. Germline V lookup: CDR1 SGHVS, CDR2 FNYEAQ. Trimming took off 5 bases at V and 6 bases at J, with 10 bases between the two ends. This CDR3 contains 12 residues. The data originate from a study of blood T cell repertoires in COVID-19. On the study more broadly: PBMCs, B-cell-depleted T cells, or T cells were the source of the cDNA or gDNA that made up the material.

Donors were grouped by their self-reported clinical history. The V call is TRBV7-6, the J call TRBJ1-1, with a weak D call TRBD1 (5 bases). Sample: PBMCs or T cells enriched from blood (not recorded which). The clonotype was recovered from a man aged 25-45 years with acute COVID-19. This chain's CDR3 is CASSHGGAEAFF. The CDR3 bases are TGTGCCAGCAGCCACGGGGGTGCTGAAGCTTTCTTT.